A single sample is the source of the 16 T cell receptor beta chains below, sequenced in a study of shared clonotypes between healthy human individuals. The repertoire was sequenced with immunoSEQ multiplex PCR; TCRdb's copy has only in-frame clones and lacks some. The sample gives about 2.3 million clones, around 92% of which show up once; about 0.36% is in the top ten. The specimen was naive CD4+ T cells from PBMCs. Subset reported: CD45RA+ positively selected. These receptors came from a man aged 18 to 30 in good health. Some clones in this sample may be carry-over from other donors' samples.

The chain carries TRBV5-4 and TRBJ1-4; TRBD1 matches 8 bases. The CDR3 loop spans 19 amino acids. Germline assignment: CDR1 SGHNT and CDR2 YYREEE (reference sequence). Unmatched junction bases numbered 11, after V lost 1 base and J lost 0 bases. Here the CDR3 reads CASSLRSGGAGATNEKLFF. CDR3 DNA sequence: TGTGCCAGCAGCTTGCGTTCAGGGGGCGCCGGGGCAACTAATGAAAAACTGTTTTTT. Full variable domain (outside the CDR3, taken from reference TRBV5-4 and TRBJ1-4): ETGVTQSPTHLIKTRGQQVTLRCSSQSGHNTVSWYQQALGQGPQFIFQYYREEENGRGNFPPRFSGLQFPNYSSELNVNALELDDSALYLCASSLRSGGAGATNEKLFFGSGTQLSVL.

The CDR3 loop reads CASRPSGRGSYNEQFF. CDR3 nucleotides: TGTGCCAGCAGACCTAGCGGGAGGGGCTCCTACAATGAGCAGTTCTTC. The J gene is TRBJ2-1, the V gene TRBV11-2; TRBD2 matches 12 bases. CDR1 and CDR2 (germline): SGHAT, FQNNGV. The CDR3 is made up of 16 amino acids. V trimming: 6 bases; J trimming: 0 bases; junction bases outside the gene matches: 3.

The chain employs TRBV5-1 and TRBJ1-4; 7 bases map to TRBD1. Germline loops: CDR1 SGHRS, CDR2 YFSETQ. The CDR3 is 14 residues long. Unmatched junction bases numbered 4, after V lost 4 bases and J lost 4 bases. CDR3 protein: CASSPTGINEKLFF. The CDR3 DNA is TGCGCCAGCAGCCCGACAGGGATTAATGAAAAACTGTTTTTT.

The chain couples TRBV5-1 to TRBJ1-1; 8 nucleotides agree with TRBD1. Germline assignment: CDR1 SGHRS and CDR2 YFSETQ. The CDR3 is made up of 15 amino acids. The J segment lost 10 bases and the V segment lost 4 bases, leaving 15 bases of the junction unmatched. As DNA, the CDR3 is TGCGCCAGCAGCGCCCAGACCGGGACAGGTGCGGCAGCTTTCTTT. Translated: CASSAQTGTGAAAFF. Drawing the rest from reference TRBV5-1 and TRBJ1-1, the complete variable domain is KAGVTQTPRYLIKTRGQQVTLSCSPISGHRSVSWYQQTPGQGLQFLFEYFSETQRNKGNFPGRFSGRQFSNSRSEMNVSTLELGDSALYLCASSAQTGTGAAAFFGQGTRLTVV.

This sequence joins TRBV6-6 and TRBJ1-1; perhaps TRBD1 as D (5 bases). The CDR3 is 15 residues long. CDR1 is MNHNY and CDR2 is SVGAGI in the germline V gene (reference sequence). The V and J ends lost 2 bases and 6 bases respectively, with 16 bases between them. CDR3: CASSYGLRAASEAFF. CDR3 coding DNA: TGTGCCAGCAGTTACGGGCTCAGGGCTGCGTCTGAAGCTTTCTTT.

The gene calls are TRBV15 and TRBJ2-2, with D uncertain. From germline, CDR1 is LNHNV and CDR2 YYDKDF (reference sequence). Trimming took 5 bases from V and 2 from J, leaving 3 bases between them. This CDR3 comprises 12 residues. The CDR3 coding sequence is TGTGCCACCAGCGGAAACACCGGGGAGCTGTTTTTT. Translating gives CATSGNTGELFF. Full variable domain (missing parts from reference TRBV15 and TRBJ2-2): DAMVIQNPRYQVTQFGKPVTLSCSQTLNHNVMYWYQQKSSQAPKLLFHYYDKDFNNEADTPDNFQSRRPNTSFCFLDIRSPGLGDTAMYLCATSGNTGELFFGEGSRLTVL.

V and J are TRBV30 and TRBJ2-2, with 7 bases matching TRBD2. This CDR3 spans 17 amino acids. Germline V gives CDR1 GTSNPN, CDR2 SVGIG (reference sequence). V trimming: 3 bases; J trimming: 0 bases; junction bases outside the gene matches: 10. The CDR3 is CAWRVSGTPPNTGELFF. The CDR3 region has the DNA TGTGCCTGGAGGGTAAGCGGGACCCCCCCGAACACCGGGGAGCTGTTTTTT.

The J gene is TRBJ2-7, the V gene TRBV18, with a tentative D call TRBD2 (6 bases). Between the trimmed V and J ends, which lost 4 bases and 0 bases, there was a span of 13 bases. The CDR3 length is 15 residues. CDR1 and CDR2 (germline): KGHSH, LQKENI. In DNA, the CDR3 is TGTGCCAGCTCACTTACACGGGAGAGCTCCTACGAGCAGTACTTC. Encoded protein: CASSLTRESSYEQYF.

A single count supports this clone. The rearrangement uses TRBV7-3 and TRBJ2-3; tentative D call: TRBD1 (5 bases). CDR3 size: 15 residues. Trimming stripped 3 bases from V and 3 bases from J, with 13 bases between. CDR1 SGHTA and CDR2 FQGTGA come from the germline V gene. CDR3 sequence reads: CASSLQGISTDTQYF. The CDR3 nucleotides are TGTGCCAGCAGCTTGCAGGGTATTTCAACAGATACGCAGTATTTT.

The rearrangement links TRBV7-8 to TRBJ1-6; TRBD1 might be the D (5 bases). The CDR3 is 14 residues long. The germline V gene has CDR1 SGHVS and CDR2 FQNEAQ. V shed 7 bases and J shed 6 bases, with 13 bases lying between them. CDR3 sequence: CASTGGAGNSPLHF. The CDR3 nucleotides read TGTGCCAGCACCGGTGGGGCCGGTAATTCACCCCTCCACTTT. The full variable domain, with the rest looked up from reference TRBV7-8 and TRBJ1-6, is GAGVSQSPRYKVAKRGQDVALRCDPISGHVSLFWYQQALGQGPEFLTYFQNEAQLDKSGLPSDRFFAERPEGSVSTLKIQRTQQEDSAVYLCASTGGAGNSPLHFGNGTRLTVT.

V is TRBV28 and J is TRBJ1-5, with 7 bases matching TRBD1. Germline CDR1 and CDR2: MDHEN and SYDVKM. Trimming cost V 6 bases and J 5 bases; bases outside gene matches: 10. The CDR3 is 15 residues long. CDR3 nucleotide sequence: TGTGCCAGCAGCCCAGGTAGGCAGGGGGATCAGCCCCAGCATTTT. It specifies CASSPGRQGDQPQHF. Drawing the rest from reference TRBV28 and TRBJ1-5, the complete variable domain is DVKVTQSSRYLVKRTGEKVFLECVQDMDHENMFWYRQDPGLGLRLIYFSYDVKMKEKGDIPEGYSVSREKKERFSLILESASTNQTSMYLCASSPGRQGDQPQHFGDGTRLSIL.

The chain joins TRBV28 to TRBJ2-7; 8 nucleotides match TRBD1. Trimming removed 5 bases from V and 4 bases from J; junction bases left unmatched: 13. The germline V gene encodes CDR1 MDHEN and CDR2 SYDVKM. The CDR3 is made up of 16 amino acids. CDR3 coding DNA: TGTGCCAGCAGTACCGTTGGGGACAGGAACCCTTACGAGCAGTACTTC. Its translation: CASSTVGDRNPYEQYF. Supplemented by reference TRBV28 and TRBJ2-7, the full variable domain reads DVKVTQSSRYLVKRTGEKVFLECVQDMDHENMFWYRQDPGLGLRLIYFSYDVKMKEKGDIPEGYSVSREKKERFSLILESASTNQTSMYLCASSTVGDRNPYEQYFGPGTRLTVT.

The CDR3, as DNA: TGTGCCAGTAGTATGGTCGGTGGGGGGCCGGTGGGATATGGCTACACCTTC. Translating it yields CASSMVGGGPVGYGYTF. This chain joins TRBV19 and TRBJ1-2; possible D gene TRBD1, 6 bases. V was cut by 3 bases and J by 5 bases, with 22 bases left in between. The CDR3 covers 17 residues. Germline V gene sequence: CDR1 LNHDA, CDR2 SQIVND (reference sequence). The full variable domain, with the rest looked up from reference TRBV19 and TRBJ1-2, is DGGITQSPKYLFRKEGQNVTLSCEQNLNHDAMYWYRQDPGQGLRLIYYSQIVNDFQKGDIAEGYSVSREKKESFPLTVTSAQKNPTAFYLCASSMVGGGPVGYGYTFGSGTRLTVV.

This chain uses TRBV12-5 with TRBJ2-7, with 7 positions matching TRBD2. This CDR3 contains 13 residues. Germline lookup yields CDR1 LGHNT and CDR2 FRNRAP. The CDR3 sequence is CAIVRTGRGEQYF. As DNA, the CDR3 is TGTGCCATAGTAAGAACGGGGAGGGGCGAGCAGTACTTC.

The chain has TRBV6-1 and TRBJ1-3, with D perhaps TRBD1 (6 bases). This CDR3 has 16 amino acids. V shed 4 bases and J shed 8 bases, with 21 bases lying between them. Germline V gene data show CDR1 as MNHNS and CDR2 as SASEGT. The CDR3 spells CASSADTGRISDTIYF. CDR3 bases: TGTGCCAGCAGTGCCGACACAGGGCGGATCTCGGACACCATATATTTT.

The chain has TRBV19 and TRBJ2-2; 9 nucleotides line up with TRBD1. Unmatched junction bases numbered 11, after V lost 6 bases and J lost 3 bases. The length of the CDR3 is 17 residues. The V gene's germline CDR1 is LNHDA and CDR2 SQIVND (reference sequence). The CDR3 nucleotides are TGTGCCAGTAGGAAACCAACAGGGGGCTCGGACACCGGGGAGCTGTTTTTT. Protein sequence: CASRKPTGGSDTGELFF.